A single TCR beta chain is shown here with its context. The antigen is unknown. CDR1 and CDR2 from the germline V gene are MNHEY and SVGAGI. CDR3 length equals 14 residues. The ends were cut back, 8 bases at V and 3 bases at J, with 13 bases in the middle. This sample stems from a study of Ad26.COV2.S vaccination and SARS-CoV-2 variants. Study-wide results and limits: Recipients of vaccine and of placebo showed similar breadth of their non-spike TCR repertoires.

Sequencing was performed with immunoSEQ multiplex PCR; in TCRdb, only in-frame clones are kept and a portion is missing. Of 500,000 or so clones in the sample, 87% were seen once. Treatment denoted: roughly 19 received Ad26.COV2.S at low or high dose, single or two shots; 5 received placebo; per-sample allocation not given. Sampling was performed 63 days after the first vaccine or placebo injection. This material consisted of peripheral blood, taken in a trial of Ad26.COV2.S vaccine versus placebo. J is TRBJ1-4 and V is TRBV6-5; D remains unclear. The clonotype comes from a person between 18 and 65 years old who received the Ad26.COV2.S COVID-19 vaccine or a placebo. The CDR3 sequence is CASLTPGSNEKLFF. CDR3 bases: TGTGCCAGCCTTACCCCGGGGTCTAATGAAAAACTGTTTTTT.